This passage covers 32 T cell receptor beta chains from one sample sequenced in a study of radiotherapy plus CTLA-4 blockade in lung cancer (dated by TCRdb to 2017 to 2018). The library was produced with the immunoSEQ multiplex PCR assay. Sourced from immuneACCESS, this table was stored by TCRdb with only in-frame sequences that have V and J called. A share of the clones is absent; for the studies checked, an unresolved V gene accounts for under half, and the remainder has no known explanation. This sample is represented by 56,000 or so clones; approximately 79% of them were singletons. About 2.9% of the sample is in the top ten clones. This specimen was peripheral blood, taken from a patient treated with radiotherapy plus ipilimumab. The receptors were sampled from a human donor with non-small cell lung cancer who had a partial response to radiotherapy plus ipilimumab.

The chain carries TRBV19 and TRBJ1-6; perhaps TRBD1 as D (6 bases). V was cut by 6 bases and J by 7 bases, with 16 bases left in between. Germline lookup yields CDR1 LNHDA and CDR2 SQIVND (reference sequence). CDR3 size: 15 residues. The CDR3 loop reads CASRLNRVQNSPLHF. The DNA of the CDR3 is TGTGCCAGTAGGCTTAACAGGGTGCAGAATTCACCCCTCCACTTT.

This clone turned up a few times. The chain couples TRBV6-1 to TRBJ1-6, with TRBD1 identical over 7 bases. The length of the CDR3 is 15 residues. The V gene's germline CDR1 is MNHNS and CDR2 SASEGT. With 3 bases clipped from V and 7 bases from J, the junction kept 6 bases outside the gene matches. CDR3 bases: TGTGCCAGCAGTGACCCGGGACAGCCGAATTCACCCCTCCACTTT. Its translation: CASSDPGQPNSPLHF.

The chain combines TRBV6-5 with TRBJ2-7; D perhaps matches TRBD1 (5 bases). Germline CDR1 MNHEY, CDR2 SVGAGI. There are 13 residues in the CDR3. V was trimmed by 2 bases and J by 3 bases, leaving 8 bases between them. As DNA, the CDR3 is TGTGCCAGCAGTTACGGGGCATTCTACGAGCAGTACTTC. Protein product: CASSYGAFYEQYF.

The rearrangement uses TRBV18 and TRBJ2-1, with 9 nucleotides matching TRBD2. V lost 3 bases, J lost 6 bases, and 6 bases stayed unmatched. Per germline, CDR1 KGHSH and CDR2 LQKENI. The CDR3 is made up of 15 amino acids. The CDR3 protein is CASSPQSGGINEQFF. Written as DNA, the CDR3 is TGTGCCAGCTCACCTCAAAGCGGGGGGATCAATGAGCAGTTCTTC.

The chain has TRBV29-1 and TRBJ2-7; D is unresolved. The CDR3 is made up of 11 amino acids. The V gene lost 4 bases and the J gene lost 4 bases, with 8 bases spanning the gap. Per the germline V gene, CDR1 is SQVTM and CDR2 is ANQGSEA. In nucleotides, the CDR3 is TGCAGCGTTGGAGGAGTTTACGAGCAGTACTTC. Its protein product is CSVGGVYEQYF.

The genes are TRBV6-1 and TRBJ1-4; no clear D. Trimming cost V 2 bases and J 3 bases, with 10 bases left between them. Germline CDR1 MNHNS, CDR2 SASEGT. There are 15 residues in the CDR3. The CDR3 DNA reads TGTGCCAGCAGTGAATTTGCAACACCTAATGAAAAACTGTTTTTT. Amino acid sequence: CASSEFATPNEKLFF.

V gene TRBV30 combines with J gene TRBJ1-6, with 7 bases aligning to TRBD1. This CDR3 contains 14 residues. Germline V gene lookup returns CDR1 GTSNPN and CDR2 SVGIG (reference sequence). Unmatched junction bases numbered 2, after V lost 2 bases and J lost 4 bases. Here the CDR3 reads CAWSLDRYNSPLHF. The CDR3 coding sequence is TGTGCCTGGAGTTTGGACAGGTATAATTCACCCCTCCACTTT.

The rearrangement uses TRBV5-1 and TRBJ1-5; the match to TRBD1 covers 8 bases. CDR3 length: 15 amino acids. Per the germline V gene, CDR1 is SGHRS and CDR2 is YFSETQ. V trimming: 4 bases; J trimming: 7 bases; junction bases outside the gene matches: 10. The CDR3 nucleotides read TGCGCCAGCAGCGAAACAGGGGGTGATCCCCAGCCCCAGCATTTT. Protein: CASSETGGDPQPQHF.

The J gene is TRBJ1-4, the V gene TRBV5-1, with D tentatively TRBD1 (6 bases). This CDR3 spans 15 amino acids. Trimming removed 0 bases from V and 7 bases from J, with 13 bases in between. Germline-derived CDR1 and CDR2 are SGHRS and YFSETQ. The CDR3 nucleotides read TGCGCCAGCAGCTTGGCCAAGACAGGTCTTGAAAAACTGTTTTTT. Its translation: CASSLAKTGLEKLFF.

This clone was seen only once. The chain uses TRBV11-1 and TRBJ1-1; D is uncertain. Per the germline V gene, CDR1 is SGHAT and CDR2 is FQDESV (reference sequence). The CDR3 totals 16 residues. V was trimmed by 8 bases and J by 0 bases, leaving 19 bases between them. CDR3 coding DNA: TGTGCCAGCCCAGCTCGCACAGCAAATTTGAACACTGAAGCTTTCTTT. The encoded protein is CASPARTANLNTEAFF. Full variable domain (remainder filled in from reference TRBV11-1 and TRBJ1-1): EAEVAQSPRYKITEKSQAVAFWCDPISGHATLYWYRQILGQGPELLVQFQDESVVDDSQLPKDRFSAERLKGVDSTLKIQPAELGDSAMYLCASPARTANLNTEAFFGQGTRLTVV.

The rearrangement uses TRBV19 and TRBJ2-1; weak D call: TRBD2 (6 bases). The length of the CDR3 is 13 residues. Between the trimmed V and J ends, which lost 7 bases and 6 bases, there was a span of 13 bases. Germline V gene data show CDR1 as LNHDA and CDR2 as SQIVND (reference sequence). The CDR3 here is CASTQAGGNEQFF. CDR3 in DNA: TGTGCCAGTACCCAAGCCGGGGGCAATGAGCAGTTCTTC.

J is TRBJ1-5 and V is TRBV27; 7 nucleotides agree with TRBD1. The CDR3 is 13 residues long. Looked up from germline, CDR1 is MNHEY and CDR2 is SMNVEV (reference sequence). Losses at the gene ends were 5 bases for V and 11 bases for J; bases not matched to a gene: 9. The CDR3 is CASSATGIGAQHF. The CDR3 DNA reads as TGTGCCAGCAGTGCGACAGGGATCGGAGCCCAGCATTTT.

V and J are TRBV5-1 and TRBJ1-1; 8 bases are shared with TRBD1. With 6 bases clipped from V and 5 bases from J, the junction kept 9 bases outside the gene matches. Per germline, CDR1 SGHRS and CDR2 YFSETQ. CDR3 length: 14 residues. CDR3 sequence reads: CASTRTGGNTEAFF. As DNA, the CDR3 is TGCGCCAGCACTCGAACAGGGGGAAATACTGAAGCTTTCTTT.

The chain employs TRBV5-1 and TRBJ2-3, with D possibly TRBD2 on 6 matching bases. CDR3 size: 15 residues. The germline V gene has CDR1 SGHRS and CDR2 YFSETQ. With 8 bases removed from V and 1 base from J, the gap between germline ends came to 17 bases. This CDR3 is CARNWRGWGTDTQYF. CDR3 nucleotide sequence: TGCGCCAGAAACTGGCGGGGCTGGGGCACAGATACGCAGTATTTT.

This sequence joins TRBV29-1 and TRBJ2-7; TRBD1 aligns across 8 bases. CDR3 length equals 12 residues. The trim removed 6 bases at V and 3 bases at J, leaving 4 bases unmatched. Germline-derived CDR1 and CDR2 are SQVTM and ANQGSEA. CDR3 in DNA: TGCAGCGTAGACAGGGGTGGCTACGAGCAGTACTTC. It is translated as CSVDRGGYEQYF.

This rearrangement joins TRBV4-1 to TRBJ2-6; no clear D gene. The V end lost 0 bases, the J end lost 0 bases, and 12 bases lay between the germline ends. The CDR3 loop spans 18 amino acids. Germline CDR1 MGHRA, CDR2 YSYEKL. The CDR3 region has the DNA TGCGCCAGCAGCCAAGATGGCCCCCGGAGCTCTGGGGCCAACGTCCTGACTTTC. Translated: CASSQDGPRSSGANVLTF.

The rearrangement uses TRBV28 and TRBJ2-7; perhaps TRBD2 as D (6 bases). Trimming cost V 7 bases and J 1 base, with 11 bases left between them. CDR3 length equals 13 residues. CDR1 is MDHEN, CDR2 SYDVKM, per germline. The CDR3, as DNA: TGTGCCAGCACCCGGGACTCTTCCTACGAGCAGTACTTC. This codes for CASTRDSSYEQYF.

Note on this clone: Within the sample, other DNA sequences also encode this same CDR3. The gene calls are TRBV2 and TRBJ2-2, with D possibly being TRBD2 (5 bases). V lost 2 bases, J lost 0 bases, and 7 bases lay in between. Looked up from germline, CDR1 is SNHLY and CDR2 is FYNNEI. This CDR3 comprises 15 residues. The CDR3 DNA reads TGTGCCAGCAGTGAACTAGCCGCGAACACCGGGGAGCTGTTTTTT. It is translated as CASSELAANTGELFF.

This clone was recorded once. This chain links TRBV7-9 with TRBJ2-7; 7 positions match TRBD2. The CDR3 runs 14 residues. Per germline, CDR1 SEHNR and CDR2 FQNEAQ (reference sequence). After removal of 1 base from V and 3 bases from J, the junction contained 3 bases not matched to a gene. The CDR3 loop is CASSLDGGNYEQYF. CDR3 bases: TGTGCCAGCAGCTTAGACGGGGGGAACTACGAGCAGTACTTC.

Here the CDR3 DNA reads TGTGCCAGTGGTGGGGGGACAGGGGTGAAGTCACCCCTCCACTTT. Its translation is CASGGGTGVKSPLHF. The V call is TRBV19, the J call TRBJ1-6, with 10 bases matching TRBD1. The CDR3 is made up of 15 amino acids. Germline CDR1 is LNHDA and CDR2 is SQIVND (reference sequence). V lost 8 bases, J lost 10 bases, and 11 bases stayed unmatched.

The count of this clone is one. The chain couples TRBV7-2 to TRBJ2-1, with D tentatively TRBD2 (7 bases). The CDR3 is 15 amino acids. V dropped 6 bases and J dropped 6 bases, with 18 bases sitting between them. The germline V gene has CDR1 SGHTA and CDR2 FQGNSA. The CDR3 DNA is TGTGCCAGCAGGGCCCGGGGGGCCCCTACCAATGAGCAGTTCTTC. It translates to CASRARGAPTNEQFF.

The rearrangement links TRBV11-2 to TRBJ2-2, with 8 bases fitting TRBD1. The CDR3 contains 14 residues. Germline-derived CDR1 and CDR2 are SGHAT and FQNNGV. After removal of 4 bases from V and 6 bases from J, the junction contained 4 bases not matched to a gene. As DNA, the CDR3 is TGTGCCAGCAGCTATCTACAGGGGGCCGGGGAGCTGTTTTTT. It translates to CASSYLQGAGELFF.

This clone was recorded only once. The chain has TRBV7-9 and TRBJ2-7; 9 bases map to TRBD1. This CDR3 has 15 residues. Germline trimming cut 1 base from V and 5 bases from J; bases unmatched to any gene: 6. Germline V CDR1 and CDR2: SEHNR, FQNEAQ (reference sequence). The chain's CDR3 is CASSLGDRDLDEQYF. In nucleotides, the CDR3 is TGTGCCAGCAGCTTAGGGGACAGGGATTTGGACGAGCAGTACTTC. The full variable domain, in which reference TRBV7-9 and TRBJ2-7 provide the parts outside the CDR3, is DTGVSQNPRHKITKRGQNVTFRCDPISEHNRLYWYRQTLGQGPEFLTYFQNEAQLEKSRLLSDRFSAERPKGSFSTLEIQRTEQGDSAMYLCASSLGDRDLDEQYFGPGTRLTVT.

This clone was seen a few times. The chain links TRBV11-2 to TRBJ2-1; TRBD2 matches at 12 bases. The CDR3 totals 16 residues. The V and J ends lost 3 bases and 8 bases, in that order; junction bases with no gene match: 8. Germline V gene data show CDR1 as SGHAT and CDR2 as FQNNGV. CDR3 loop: CASSFPLAGGPDEQFF. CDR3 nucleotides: TGTGCCAGCAGCTTCCCCCTAGCGGGGGGGCCAGATGAGCAGTTCTTC.

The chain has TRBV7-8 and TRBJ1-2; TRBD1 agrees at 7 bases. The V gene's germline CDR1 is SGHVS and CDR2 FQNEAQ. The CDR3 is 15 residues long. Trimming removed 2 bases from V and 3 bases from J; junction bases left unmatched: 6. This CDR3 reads CASSLLGRGDYGYTF. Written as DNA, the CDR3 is TGTGCCAGCAGCTTACTTGGCAGGGGGGACTATGGCTACACCTTC.

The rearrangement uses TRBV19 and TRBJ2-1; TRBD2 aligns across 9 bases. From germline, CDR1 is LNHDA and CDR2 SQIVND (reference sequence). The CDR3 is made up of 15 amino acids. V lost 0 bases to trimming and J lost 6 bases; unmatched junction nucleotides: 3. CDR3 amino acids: CASSIESSGANEQFF. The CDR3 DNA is TGTGCCAGTAGTATAGAATCTAGCGGGGCCAATGAGCAGTTCTTC.

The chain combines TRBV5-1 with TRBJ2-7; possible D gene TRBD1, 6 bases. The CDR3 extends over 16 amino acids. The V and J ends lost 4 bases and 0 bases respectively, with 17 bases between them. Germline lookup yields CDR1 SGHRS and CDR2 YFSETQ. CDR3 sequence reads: CASSITGTPYSYEQYF. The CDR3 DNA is TGCGCCAGCAGCATCACCGGGACACCTTACTCCTACGAGCAGTACTTC.

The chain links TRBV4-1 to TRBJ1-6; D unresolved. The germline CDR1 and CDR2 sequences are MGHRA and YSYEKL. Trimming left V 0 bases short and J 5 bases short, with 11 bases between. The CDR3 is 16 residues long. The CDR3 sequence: CASSQDHPTDNSPLHF. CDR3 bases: TGCGCCAGCAGCCAAGATCACCCCACTGATAATTCACCCCTCCACTTT.

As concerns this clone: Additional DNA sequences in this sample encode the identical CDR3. In DNA form, the CDR3 reads TGTGCCAGCGGCGGAGGAGCGAACACTGAAGCTTTCTTT. Translating it yields CASGGGANTEAFF. The chain employs TRBV27 and TRBJ1-1; D is unresolved. The CDR3 has 13 amino acids. Germline V gene data show CDR1 as MNHEY and CDR2 as SMNVEV (reference sequence). V was pared by 8 bases and J by 1 base, with 11 bases between.

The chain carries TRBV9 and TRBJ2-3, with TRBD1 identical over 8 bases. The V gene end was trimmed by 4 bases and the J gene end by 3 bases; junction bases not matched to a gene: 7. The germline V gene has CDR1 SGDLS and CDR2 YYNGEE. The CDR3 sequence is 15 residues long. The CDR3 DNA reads TGTGCCAGCAGCCCACGACAGGGGTGGACAGATACGCAGTATTTT. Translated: CASSPRQGWTDTQYF.

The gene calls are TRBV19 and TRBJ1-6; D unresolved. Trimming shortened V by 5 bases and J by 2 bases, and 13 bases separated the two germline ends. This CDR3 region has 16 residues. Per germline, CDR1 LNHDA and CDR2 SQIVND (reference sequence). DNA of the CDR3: TGTGCCAGTAGTTCAACCCGGGTTGCCTATAATTCACCCCTCCACTTT. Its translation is CASSSTRVAYNSPLHF.

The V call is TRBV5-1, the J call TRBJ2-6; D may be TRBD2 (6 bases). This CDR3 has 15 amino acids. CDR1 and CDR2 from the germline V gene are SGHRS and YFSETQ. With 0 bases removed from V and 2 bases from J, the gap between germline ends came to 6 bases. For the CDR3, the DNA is TGCGCCAGCAGCTTGGGGGGGGCTGGGGCCAACGTCCTGACTTTC. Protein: CASSLGGAGANVLTF.